The entry below gives a single T cell receptor (beta chain) sequence along with its context. The target antigen is unknown. The data stem from a study of T cells in localized non-small cell lung cancer. General observations from the study: Across samples, adjacent lung featured a median roughly 60 of the top 100 tumor clones. Peak T cell clonality was found in uninvolved adjacent lung, exceeding tumor. Greater blood T cell density accompanied longer overall survival.

Profiling relied on immunoSEQ multiplex PCR, and the TCRdb table lists in-frame clones only, not all of them. This table holds tens of thousands of clones, approximately 90% found once. The sequence derives from a man aged 35 to 70 with stage II lung adenocarcinoma. Specimen: PBMCs, collected before any cancer treatment.

The CDR3 loop is CAWSVGWGRGPNQPQHF. The CDR3 region has the DNA TGTGCCTGGAGTGTGGGGTGGGGGCGCGGACCCAATCAGCCCCAGCATTTT. The chain is built from TRBV30 and TRBJ1-5, with D maybe TRBD1 (6 bases). Germline CDR1 reads GTSNPN; CDR2 reads SVGIG (reference sequence). CDR3 length: 17 residues. Trimming cost V 0 bases and J 3 bases, with 18 bases left between them.